Reported below is one TCR beta chain. These data belong to a study of T-cell memory formation after mild COVID-19. Study background: Clusters of TCRs were largely donor specific.

This CDR3 is built from 13 residues. Germline CDR1 SGHDT, CDR2 YYEEEE. V was clipped by 4 bases and J by 4 bases, with 11 bases between them. One entry per CDR3 protein results from TCRdb running MiXCR on the 5' RACE reads. In the table there are around 300,000 distinct CDR3 sequences, roughly an eighth of which are singletons. The J gene is TRBJ2-5, the V gene TRBV5-6; a weak D match, TRBD2 (6 bases). Material for sequencing was PBMCs or a T cell subset sorted from them (not recorded which). This TCR was sampled from a man between 18 and 35 years old who had mild COVID-19 (a few samples of this study predate the infection). Cell type and time point are not known. CDR3 sequence reads: CASSGAGIETQYF. CDR3 DNA sequence: TGTGCCAGCAGCGGCGCGGGGATAGAGACCCAGTACTTC.